The entry that follows covers one T cell receptor (beta chain) sequence. The antigen is unknown. The source of the sample is a study of T cells in Graves' hyperthyroidism and ophthalmopathy. Whole-study results and caveats: Ophthalmopathy could be told apart from stable hyperthyroidism with a 13 V-J model.

Amplification yielded TCR beta CDR3 regions, with RNA transcripts as the source. TCR CDR3 regions were first amplified by RT-PCR with HTBI primers. MiXCR, run by TCRdb on the multiplex PCR reads, gives a single entry per CDR3 protein. The sample lists about 840,000 distinct CDR3 sequences, around 38% seen once, with about 8.9% in the top ten. Graves' hyperthyroidism showing no ophthalmopathy progression within 18 months was considered stable. Investigators excluded patients with uncontrolled infection, other autoimmune disease, pregnancy or lactation. Diagnostic decisions used clinical symptoms, serum thyroxine and TRAb, thyroid ultrasound and orbital computed tomography. V was clipped by 0 bases and J by 5 bases; unmatched bases: 6. Germline-derived CDR1 and CDR2 are MNHEY and SVGAGI. This CDR3 spans 17 amino acids.

This chain uses TRBV6-5 with TRBJ2-2; 10 bases fit TRBD2. Sequences were obtained from blood. This TCR derives from a man between 18 and 29 years old with Graves' hyperthyroidism. The CDR3 nucleotides are TGTGCCAGCAGTTACTCGGGGCTAGCGGGAGAAACCGGGGAGCTGTTTTTT. Its protein is CASSYSGLAGETGELFF.